This entry is about one T cell receptor (beta chain). No antigen is known for it. These data belong to a study of cytomegalovirus exposure and HLA in healthy donors. The ends were cut back, 0 bases at V and 0 bases at J, with 6 bases in the middle. The germline V gene encodes CDR1 SGHNT and CDR2 YENEEA. The CDR3 sequence is 15 residues long. The PCR was carried out with 60 Vbeta primers and 13 Jbeta primers. Original processing notes: The count from a later analysis was 60 million to 85 million unique TCR beta chains, 9 million to 12 million of them shared. Clones were read by immunoSEQ multiplex PCR, and TCRdb kept only the in-frame ones, dropping some. V, J and clone size derive from that table, while D and trimming were established from the DNA sequence. The sample includes about 140,000 clones, roughly 80% of them seen just once. Overall study findings and caveats: In most subjects, TCR beta sequences reportedly gave accurate predictions of HLA-A and HLA-B alleles. Listed as cytomegalovirus-associated were roughly 180 TCR beta chains. DRB1 had the most TCR associations and HLA-C the fewest, a later analysis found, with rates varying by HLA locus.

The chain links TRBV11-3 to TRBJ1-5; no definite D call. The origin of this receptor is a female donor in good health and CMV-seronegative. The sample comprised PBMCs. CDR3 in DNA: TGTGCCAGCAGCTTAGATCAGGATAGCAATCAGCCCCAGCATTTT. It codes for CASSLDQDSNQPQHF.